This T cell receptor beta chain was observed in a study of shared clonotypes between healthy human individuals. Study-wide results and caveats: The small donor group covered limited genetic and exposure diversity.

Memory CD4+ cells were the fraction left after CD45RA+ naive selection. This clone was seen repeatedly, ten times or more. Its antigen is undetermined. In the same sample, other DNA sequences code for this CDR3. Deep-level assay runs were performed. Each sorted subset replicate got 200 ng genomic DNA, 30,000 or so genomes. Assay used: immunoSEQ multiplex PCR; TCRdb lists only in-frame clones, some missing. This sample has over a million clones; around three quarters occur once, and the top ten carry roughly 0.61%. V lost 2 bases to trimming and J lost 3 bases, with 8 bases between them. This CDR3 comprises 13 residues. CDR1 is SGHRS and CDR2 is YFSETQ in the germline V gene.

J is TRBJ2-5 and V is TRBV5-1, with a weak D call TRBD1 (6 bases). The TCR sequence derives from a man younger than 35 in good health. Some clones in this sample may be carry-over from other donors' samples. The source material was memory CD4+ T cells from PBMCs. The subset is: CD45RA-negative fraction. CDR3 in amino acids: CASSFSGEETQYF. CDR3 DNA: TGCGCCAGCAGCTTTTCAGGGGAAGAGACCCAGTACTTC.